The clone carrying this T cell receptor (beta chain) occurred a few times. The CDR3 runs 20 residues. J was trimmed by 0 bases and V by 6 bases; bases with no gene match: 14. From germline, CDR1 is MDHEN and CDR2 SYDVKM. This sample was included in a study of T cells after yellow fever vaccination. One entry per CDR3 protein, called by TCRdb with MiXCR from the 5' RACE reads. The table lists 300,000 or so distinct CDR3 sequences, approximately 8% of them singletons. This rearrangement joins TRBV28 to TRBJ2-5, with TRBD2 identical over 15 bases. The sequencing here drew on PBMCs, taken about 49 days after the first yellow fever vaccination. This TCR was sampled from a man aged 18 to 29 who received the YFV17D yellow fever vaccine. The CDR3 DNA reads TGTGCCAGCAGAGAGACGGGACTAGCGGGGGGAAAAGGGTACCAAGAGACCCAGTACTTC. Protein: CASRETGLAGGKGYQETQYF.